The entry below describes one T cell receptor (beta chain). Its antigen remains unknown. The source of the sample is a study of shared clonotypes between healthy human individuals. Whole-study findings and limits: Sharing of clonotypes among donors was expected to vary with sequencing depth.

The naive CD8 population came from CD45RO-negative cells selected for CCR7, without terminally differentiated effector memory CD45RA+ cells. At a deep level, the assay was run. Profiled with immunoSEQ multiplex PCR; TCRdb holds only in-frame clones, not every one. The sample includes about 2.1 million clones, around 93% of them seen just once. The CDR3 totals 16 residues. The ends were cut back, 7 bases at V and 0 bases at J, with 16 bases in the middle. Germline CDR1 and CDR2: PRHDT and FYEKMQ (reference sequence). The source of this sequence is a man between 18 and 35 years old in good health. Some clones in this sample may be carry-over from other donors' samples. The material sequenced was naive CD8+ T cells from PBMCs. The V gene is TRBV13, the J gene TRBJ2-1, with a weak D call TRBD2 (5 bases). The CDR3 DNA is TGTGCCAGCATTGTACTTCGGACTCACTCCTACAATGAGCAGTTCTTC. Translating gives CASIVLRTHSYNEQFF.